These 6 T cell receptor beta chains came from one sample sequenced in a study of T-cell reconstitution after alpha-beta-depleted transplantation in children. Unique molecular identifiers were used in preparing the TCRbeta library. TCRdb passed the PCR reads through MiXCR, listing each CDR3 protein once. The top ten clones hold approximately 1% of a sample with some 640,000 distinct CDR3 sequences, approximately 17% of them seen once. This specimen was PBMCs from the stem cell graft donor, taken from the stem cell graft. Receptor source: a human donor who donated a stem cell graft to a child with acute myeloid leukemia.

This clonotype was seen a handful of times. The chain joins TRBV5-1 to TRBJ2-3; the D gene is possibly TRBD1 (6 bases). Trimming cost V 6 bases and J 0 bases, with 11 bases left between them. This CDR3 spans 14 amino acids. Germline CDR1 SGHRS, CDR2 YFSETQ. CDR3 in DNA: TGCGCCAGCAACACCGGACAGAGCACAGATACGCAGTATTTT. Its protein is CASNTGQSTDTQYF.

This clonotype was recorded a few times. The chain employs TRBV12-3 or TRBV12-4 and TRBJ2-1; D may be TRBD2 (5 bases). CDR3 size: 16 residues. V dropped 7 bases and J dropped 0 bases, with 16 bases sitting between them. As DNA, the CDR3 is TGTGCCAGCACCCCCGATCGGGGAAGCTCCTACAATGAGCAGTTCTTC. This translates into CASTPDRGSSYNEQFF.

In its sample, this clonotype was seen many times. The J gene is TRBJ2-2, the V gene TRBV12-3 or TRBV12-4; D may be TRBD1 (5 bases). V was shortened by 1 base and J by 6 bases, with 12 bases between the two germline ends. The CDR3 covers 15 residues. CDR3 residues: CASSLEGPRAGELFF. The CDR3 DNA reads TGTGCCAGCAGTTTAGAGGGGCCTCGGGCCGGGGAGCTGTTTTTT.

V and J are TRBV7-6 and TRBJ2-2, with 12 bases fitting TRBD1. The V gene's germline CDR1 is SGHVS and CDR2 FNYEAQ. The J segment lost 1 base and the V segment lost 2 bases, leaving 8 bases of the junction unmatched. The CDR3 spans 19 residues. CDR3 amino acids: CASSLRGTGGGLNTGELFF. Written as DNA, the CDR3 is TGTGCCAGCAGCTTACGGGGGACAGGGGGCGGCCTGAACACCGGGGAGCTGTTTTTT.

Only one count was recorded for this clonotype. A much larger clone differs from this one at a single base, so this may be a read error. The genes are TRBV12-3 or TRBV12-4 and TRBJ2-1; tentatively, D is TRBD1 or TRBD2 (5 bases each). The CDR3 runs 12 residues. Trimming took 3 bases from V and 15 from J, leaving 15 bases between them. CDR3 nucleotide sequence: TGTGCCAGCAGTTTTATCAGGGAGAAGCGGTTCTTC. Translation gives CASSFIREKRFF.

This clonotype came up many times. J is TRBJ2-1 and V is TRBV29-1; 9 nucleotides match TRBD1. CDR3 length: 17 residues. CDR1 SQVTM and CDR2 ANQGSEA come from the germline V gene. V gave up 7 bases and J gave up 15 bases; unmatched junction bases: 28. CDR3 residues: CSAWTQGQGLLGDRRFF. The CDR3 nucleotides read TGCAGCGCGTGGACGCAGGGACAGGGTTTATTAGGTGATCGGCGGTTCTTC.